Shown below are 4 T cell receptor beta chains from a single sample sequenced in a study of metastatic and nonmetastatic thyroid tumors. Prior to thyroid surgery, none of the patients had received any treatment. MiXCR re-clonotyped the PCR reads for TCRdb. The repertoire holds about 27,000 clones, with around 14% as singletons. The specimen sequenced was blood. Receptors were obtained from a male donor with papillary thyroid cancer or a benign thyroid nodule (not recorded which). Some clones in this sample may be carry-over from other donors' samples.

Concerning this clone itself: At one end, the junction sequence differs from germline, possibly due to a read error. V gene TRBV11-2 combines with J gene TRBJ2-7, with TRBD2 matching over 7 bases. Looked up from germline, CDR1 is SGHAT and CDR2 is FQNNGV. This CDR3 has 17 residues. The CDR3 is CASSPERRAGVTHEQYF. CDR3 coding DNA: TGTGCCAGCAGCCCAGAGAGGCGCGCGGGAGTCACTCACGAGCAGTACTTT.

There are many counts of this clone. For the CDR3, the DNA is TGTGCCAGCAGCTTGGGACACGGATACGAGCAGTACTTC. Translation: CASSLGHGYEQYF. The V and J genes are TRBV5-4 and TRBJ2-7; D is uncertain. This CDR3 has 13 amino acids. Looked up from germline, CDR1 is SGHNT and CDR2 is YYREEE (reference sequence). V lost 0 bases, J lost 4 bases, and 8 bases lay in between.

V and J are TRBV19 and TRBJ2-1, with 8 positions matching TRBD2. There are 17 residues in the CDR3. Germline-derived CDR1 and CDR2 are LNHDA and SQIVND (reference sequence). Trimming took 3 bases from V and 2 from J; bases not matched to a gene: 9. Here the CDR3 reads CASSITSGRSAYNEQFF. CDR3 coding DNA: TGTGCCAGTAGTATTACTAGCGGTAGATCAGCCTACAATGAGCAGTTCTTC.

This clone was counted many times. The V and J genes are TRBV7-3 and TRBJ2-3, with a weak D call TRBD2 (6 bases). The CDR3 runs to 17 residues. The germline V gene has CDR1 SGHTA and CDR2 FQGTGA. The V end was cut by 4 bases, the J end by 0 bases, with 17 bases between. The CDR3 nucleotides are TGTGCCAGCAGCTCCCGCGGGGTGCGGGAAAGCACAGATACGCAGTATTTT. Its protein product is CASSSRGVRESTDTQYF.